These T cell receptor beta chains were read from a single sample in a study of blood T cell repertoires in COVID-19. The data were produced by immunoSEQ multiplex PCR, yet TCRdb's version contains in-frame clones alone and is incomplete. There are under 250,000 clones in the sample; roughly 80% occur only once, and about 5.6% lies in the top ten. Sequencing was carried out using peripheral blood. Every receptor here comes from a woman in her 70s with COVID-19, enrolled during active disease. The CDR3 runs from the conserved cysteine through the conserved F or W. The D gene is left open where the match is weak. Clone size is not always given. Where it is, it says once, few, many or a class for expanded clones.

>TRBJ1-1|-|-|TRBV6-5
TGTGCCAGCATACCCAGGGTTACTGAAGCTTTCTTT
CASIPRVTEAFF
>TRBJ1-1|-|-|TRBV3-1/TRBV3-2
TGTGCCAGCAGCCAATGGGGGCAGGGGAACACTGAAGCTTTCTTT
CASSQWGQGNTEAFF
>TRBJ2-7|-|TRBD2|TRBV28
TGTGCCAGCAGACCTCCGGGACTAGAAGCTGGCGAGCAGTACTTC
CASRPPGLEAGEQYF
>TRBJ2-3|-|TRBD2|TRBV4-3
TGCGCCAGCAGCCAAGAGCGCGGGAGAAACACAGATACGCAGTATTTT
CASSQERGRNTDTQYF
>TRBJ1-3|-|-|TRBV6-5
TGTGCCAGCAGTTACGACAGTTCTGGAAACACCATATATTTT
CASSYDSSGNTIYF
>TRBJ1-6|few|TRBD1|TRBV3-1/TRBV3-2
TGTGCCAGCAACAACCGGGACAGGAATTCACCCCTCCACTTT
CASNNRDRNSPLHF
>TRBJ2-7|-|TRBD1|TRBV6-2/TRBV6-3
TGTGCCAGCACCCCGAGACAGGGTGCCTCTGAGCAGTACTTC
CASTPRQGASEQYF
>TRBJ1-1|-|-|TRBV7-9
TGTGCCAGCAGCTACGGGGGTCGGGACGGCACTGAAGCTTTCTTT
CASSYGGRDGTEAFF
>TRBJ2-3|-|TRBD1|TRBV18
TGTGCCAGCTCACCGGCTAGCCGGAACAGGGGCATCGCAGATACGCAGTATTTT
CASSPASRNRGIADTQYF
>TRBJ1-4|-|-|TRBV2
TGTGCCAGCAGCTATTACAGGAATCCGAATGAAAAACTGTTTTTT
CASSYYRNPNEKLFF
>TRBJ1-5|few|-|TRBV28
TGTGCCACCAATCCGACTGGGCAGCCCCAGCATTTT
CATNPTGQPQHF
>TRBJ1-3|-|TRBD1|TRBV19
TGTGCCAGTAGCCCTCTTTGGACAGGGGCTGGAAACACCATATATTTT
CASSPLWTGAGNTIYF
>TRBJ2-1|-|-|TRBV4-2
TGTGCCAGCAGCTCAGACTTCTACAATGAGCAGTTCTTC
CASSSDFYNEQFF
>TRBJ1-2|-|-|TRBV7-2
TGTGCCAGCAGCTTAGCCCCCTCGGGGGGCTGGGGTGGCTACACCTTC
CASSLAPSGGWGGYTF
>TRBJ1-1|-|-|TRBV7-2
TGTGCCAGCAGCTTGACAGGCTACACTGAAGCTTTCTTT
CASSLTGYTEAFF
>TRBJ2-5|-|-|TRBV24-1
TGTGCCACCAGTGATTTCAGGCCATCCACAGGTATTAGACAAGAGACCCAGTACTTC
CATSDFRPSTGIRQETQYF
>TRBJ2-1|-|-|TRBV28
TGTGCCAGTACGAGCTCCTACAATGAGCAGTTCTTC
CASTSSYNEQFF
>TRBJ2-5|-|-|TRBV28
TGTGCCAGCAGTTTAGCGGAGACCCAGTACTTC
CASSLAETQYF
>TRBJ2-3|-|TRBD2|TRBV6-1
TGTGCCAGCAGTGTTCCTAGCGGAGGCTACCCGTCCACAGATACGCAGTATTTT
CASSVPSGGYPSTDTQYF
>TRBJ1-1|-|-|TRBV10-3
TGTGCCATCAGTGAGTCGTTGGGGGGGACTGAAGCTTTCTTT
CAISESLGGTEAFF
>TRBJ2-7|-|TRBD1|TRBV13
TGTGCCAGCAGCTACCCGGACAGGCCCTACGAGCAGTACTTC
CASSYPDRPYEQYF
>TRBJ2-7|-|-|TRBV25-1
TGTGCCAGCAGTGAATCAGGGTACGAGCAGTACTTC
CASSESGYEQYF
>TRBJ2-2|-|-|TRBV18
TGTGCCAGCTCACTTCTTCAGGCGACCGGGGAGCTGTTTTTT
CASSLLQATGELFF
>TRBJ1-5|-|-|TRBV7-2
TGTGCCAGCAGCTTAGGCGGGGGAGGTATGAGCAATCAGCCCCAGCATTTT
CASSLGGGGMSNQPQHF
>TRBJ2-7|few|-|TRBV21-1
TGTGCCAGCAGCAAGGGGACAGGGTCGGTCTTCGAGCAGTACTTC
CASSKGTGSVFEQYF
>TRBJ2-3|-|TRBD2|TRBV19
TGTGCCAGTAGCCCAGGGACTAGCGGGAGGTCCACAGATACGCAGTATTTT
CASSPGTSGRSTDTQYF
>TRBJ2-7|-|-|TRBV7-2
TGTGCCAGCAGCTTAACAACAGGACCCTACGAGCAGTACTTC
CASSLTTGPYEQYF
>TRBJ2-1|-|TRBD2|TRBV10-3
TGTGCCATCGGACTAGCGGGACTAGCGGGAACCAATGAGCAGTTCTTC
CAIGLAGLAGTNEQFF
>TRBJ2-3|-|TRBD2|TRBV15
TGTGCCACCAGCAGAGATGGGGGGGAAGGCACAGATACGCAGTATTTT
CATSRDGGEGTDTQYF
>TRBJ2-1|few|TRBD2|TRBV27
TGTGCCAGCTTTAGCGGGTATTACAATGAGCAGTTCTTC
CASFSGYYNEQFF
>TRBJ1-3|once|TRBD1|TRBV5-1
TGCGCCAGCAGCTGGGGACAGGCTGGAAACACCATATATTTT
CASSWGQAGNTIYF
>TRBJ2-1|-|TRBD2|TRBV19
TGTGCCAGTAGTGACCGGCCTAGCGGAGACAATGAGCAGTTCTTC
CASSDRPSGDNEQFF
>TRBJ1-3|-|TRBD1|TRBV9
TGTGCCAGCAGCGCAACGGGACAGTCTGGAAACACCATATATTTT
CASSATGQSGNTIYF
>TRBJ1-2|-|TRBD1|TRBV28
TGTGCCAGCAGAGACCAAAGACAGGGCGGTAATCCCTACACCTTC
CASRDQRQGGNPYTF
>TRBJ2-5|-|TRBD2|TRBV7-9
TGTGCCAGCAGCTTAGCGCGCAATAGCGGGACCTCTGAGACCCAGTACTTC
CASSLARNSGTSETQYF
>TRBJ2-2|-|-|TRBV12-3/TRBV12-4
TGTGCCAGCGGAAAGCGGTCCACCGGGGAGCTGTTTTTT
CASGKRSTGELFF
>TRBJ1-1|-|-|TRBV5-4
TGTGCCAGCAGCTTGGGCGGCGGATTGAACACTGAAGCTTTCTTT
CASSLGGGLNTEAFF
>TRBJ1-1|-|TRBD1|TRBV19
TGTGCCAGTCGGGACAGGTTAAAAAACACTGAAGCTTTCTTT
CASRDRLKNTEAFF
>TRBJ2-2|-|TRBD2|TRBV19
TGTGCCAGTAGTATTGGACTAGCGGAGTACACCGGGGAGCTGTTTTTT
CASSIGLAEYTGELFF
>TRBJ1-5|few|TRBD1|TRBV6-2/TRBV6-3
TGTGCCAGCAGTTGGACAGGGGGCGTAAATCAGCCCCAGCATTTT
CASSWTGGVNQPQHF